This T cell receptor beta chain was identified in a study of blood T cell repertoires in COVID-19 (dated by TCRdb to about 2020). Background for the entire study: Samples covering the acute and convalescent phases of COVID-19 were provided by collaborators in the United States, Italy and Spain. The samples were drawn from the first 160 participants of the ongoing ImmuneRACE study and from 950 to 1,500 subjects provided by 6 global collaborators. The material from the prospective study consisted of cDNA or gDNA derived from T cells, B-cell-depleted T cells, or PBMCs. Nearly every sample came with metadata listing a de-identified subject ID, COVID-19 status, age in years and sex. The repertoires were released in a freely available public database meant as a resource for research on the immune response to SARS-CoV-2. The dataset comprised deeply sampled blood TCRbeta repertoires from subjects exposed to, actively infected with, or recovered from COVID-19. Where HLA class I and class II types were available, the types were taken from metadata supplied by the sample provider, not from assay-based typing.

Findings and caveats that apply to the study as a whole: The amount of clinical and demographic metadata varied by source and participant and was provided uncurated.

As concerns this clone: This receptor's antigen is unknown. There are no base qualities to consult, and no much larger clone falls within one base.

V and J lose 3 bases and 3 bases, and a span of 11 bases separates them. The CDR3 goes from the cysteine to the phenylalanine over 15 residues. The CDR3 DNA has 45 bases and is translated from base 1. The germline V gene (reference sequence) yields LNHDA for CDR1 and SQIVND for CDR2. TCRbeta CDR3 regions were amplified from genomic DNA using the immunoSEQ Assay, a bias-controlled multiplex PCR. In the paper's pipeline: The number of nucleated cells in each sample was estimated by amplification of reference gene primers within the assay. Sequence reads were collapsed and filtered to measure the absolute abundance of every unique TCRbeta CDR3 rearrangement. For each sample, productive Simpson clonality was calculated as the square root of Simpson's diversity index across productive rearrangements. TCRdb mirrors the immuneACCESS table, restricted to in-frame sequences. Some clones are absent from its copies; in checked studies, under half trace to an unresolved V gene, and the reason for the others is unknown. The V and J calls and the clone size are those of that table, but D and trimming were determined from the DNA. For this sample there are roughly 40,000 clones; about 87% appear just once. 1% to 1.5% of the sample comes from the top ten.

Collaborating institutions collected whole blood in K2EDTA tubes following their own protocols. For TCRbeta analysis, collaborators shipped samples in one of three forms: frozen whole blood, isolated PBMCs, or DNA extracted from either of those sample types. The chain uses TRBV19 and TRBJ1-4; a weak D assignment points to TRBD1 (6 bases agree). Sequencing input: peripheral blood. This clonotype was sampled from a woman aged 40 to 50 with acute or convalescent COVID-19. The DNA sequence is given as TGTGCCAGTAGTATTGAAGGGGGAGCTAATGAAAAACTGTTTTTT. Its protein product is CASSIEGGANEKLFF.